This T cell receptor (beta chain) stems from a study of blood T cell repertoires in COVID-19. Study-level background: Acute and convalescent COVID-19 samples came from the United States, Italy and Spain. Nucleic acid was either cDNA or gDNA, and it came from T cells, B-cell-depleted T cells, or PBMCs.

Per the original methods: From reference gene primer amplification, estimates of nucleated cell counts were derived. Data came from immunoSEQ multiplex PCR; TCRdb stores just in-frame clones and leaves some out. D and trimming come from the DNA, and the V and J calls and clone size come from that table. The sample lists some 120,000 clones, about 80% occurring once. The CDR3 length is 12 residues. V was clipped by 5 bases and J by 3 bases, with 10 bases between them. From germline, CDR1 is GTSNPN and CDR2 SVGIG (reference sequence). Input material: peripheral blood. This clonotype was obtained from a man aged 40-49 years with active or convalescent COVID-19. J is TRBJ1-2 and V is TRBV30; tentatively, D is TRBD1 (6 bases). The CDR3 region has the DNA TGTGCCTGGGAACAGGGTGACTATGGCTACACCTTC. It is translated as CAWEQGDYGYTF.